The 18 T cell receptor beta chains given below trace back to one sample, sequenced in a study of cytomegalovirus exposure and HLA in healthy donors. With 60 Vbeta and 13 Jbeta primers, the PCR was carried out. TCRdb's copy holds only in-frame clones and misses some; the assay was immunoSEQ multiplex PCR. There are under 150,000 clones in the sample; 73% occur only once, and around 15% lies in the top ten. Input material: PBMCs. All receptors come from a human donor in good health.

This chain links TRBV6-5 with TRBJ2-7, with D tentatively TRBD2 (6 bases). Per the germline V gene, CDR1 is MNHEY and CDR2 is SVGAGI. The V end was cut by 6 bases, the J end by 2 bases, with 17 bases between. CDR3 length: 15 residues. Here the CDR3 DNA reads TGTGCCAGCAGCCCCGTGGGGGGACTTCCCTACGAGCAGTACTTC. Translated: CASSPVGGLPYEQYF.

The genes are TRBV29-1 and TRBJ1-2; TRBD1 might be the D (5 bases). The CDR3 has 12 residues. Per germline, CDR1 SQVTM and CDR2 ANQGSEA. V gave up 3 bases and J gave up 8 bases, with 13 bases separating them. DNA of the CDR3: TGCAGCGTTGATACAGGCTCGAGCGGCTACACCTTC. Translation gives CSVDTGSSGYTF.

V usage is TRBV6-1 and J usage is TRBJ2-5; TRBD2 matches at 7 bases. The ends lost 10 bases at V and 4 bases at J; junction bases unmatched: 9. This CDR3 is 13 amino acids long. Germline V gene data show CDR1 as MNHNS and CDR2 as SASEGT. The CDR3 protein is CAISWGGGETQYF. The CDR3, as DNA: TGTGCCATCTCCTGGGGCGGGGGAGAGACCCAGTACTTC.

This clone was seen a few times. The chain joins TRBV27 to TRBJ2-5; 8 bases agree with TRBD2. V shed 5 bases, J shed 0 bases, and the junction held 8 bases outside the gene matches. This CDR3 is 16 amino acids long. Germline V CDR1 and CDR2: MNHEY, SMNVEV (reference sequence). The CDR3 bases are TGTGCCAGCAGTCCCCAACTAGCGGCGTACCAAGAGACCCAGTACTTC. Residues: CASSPQLAAYQETQYF.

This chain joins TRBV6-1 and TRBJ2-2, with 8 nucleotides matching TRBD2. Germline trimming cut 7 bases from V and 5 bases from J; bases unmatched to any gene: 9. This CDR3 has 15 amino acids. CDR1 is MNHNS, CDR2 SASEGT, per germline. The CDR3 coding sequence is TGTGCCAGCAATCCGGGAGGGCGATGGACCGGGGAGCTGTTTTTT. Residues: CASNPGGRWTGELFF.

This clone was picked up one time. The chain has TRBV2 and TRBJ1-6; no firm D call. The CDR3 has 15 amino acids. Germline values: CDR1 SNHLY, CDR2 FYNNEI. Trimming stripped 2 bases from V and 10 bases from J, with 15 bases between. The CDR3 DNA follows: TGTGCCAGCAGTGAATTCGGGAGGTCGGGATCACCCCTCCACTTT. Translating gives CASSEFGRSGSPLHF.

The rearrangement links TRBV6-1 to TRBJ2-7; 7 nucleotides align to TRBD2. Per germline, CDR1 MNHNS and CDR2 SASEGT. The V gene end was trimmed by 7 bases and the J gene end by 2 bases; junction bases not matched to a gene: 11. The CDR3 is 15 amino acids. CDR3 nucleotides: TGTGCCAGCAAACCATTCCCGGCGGGAGCCTACGAGCAGTACTTC. Translation gives CASKPFPAGAYEQYF.

The chain links TRBV5-1 to TRBJ2-3; D might be TRBD2 (5 bases). The CDR3 is 15 residues long. Looked up from germline, CDR1 is SGHRS and CDR2 is YFSETQ. The V gene lost 4 bases and the J gene lost 4 bases, with 16 bases spanning the gap. The CDR3 DNA reads as TGCGCCAGCAGCCCTGGACTCATTCGTTCAGATACGCAGTATTTT. Translation: CASSPGLIRSDTQYF.

V usage is TRBV6-5 and J usage is TRBJ2-3; TRBD2 agrees at 7 bases. This CDR3 has 16 residues. Germline values: CDR1 MNHEY, CDR2 SVGAGI. V was pared by 0 bases and J by 3 bases, with 6 bases of the junction left unmatched. The CDR3 coding sequence is TGTGCCAGCAGTTACTCCTGGGGGGGGGAGACAGATACGCAGTATTTT. It translates to CASSYSWGGETDTQYF.

V gene TRBV28 combines with J gene TRBJ2-1; 8 positions match TRBD2. Germline V gene data show CDR1 as MDHEN and CDR2 as SYDVKM. The CDR3 extends over 15 amino acids. The V gene end was trimmed by 6 bases and the J gene end by 3 bases; junction bases not matched to a gene: 7. CDR3 amino acids: CASRPGGPDYNEQFF. The CDR3 DNA is TGTGCCAGCAGGCCGGGGGGGCCGGACTACAATGAGCAGTTCTTC.

The chain recombines TRBV7-3 with TRBJ2-2; the match to TRBD2 covers 10 bases. The CDR3 is 17 residues long. Per the germline V gene, CDR1 is SGHTA and CDR2 is FQGTGA. The V and J ends lost 2 bases and 5 bases, in that order; junction bases with no gene match: 8. The CDR3 coding sequence is TGTGCCAGCAGCTTAGGTCCTAGCGGGAGTGGTACCGGGGAGCTGTTTTTT. It codes for CASSLGPSGSGTGELFF.

V usage is TRBV15 and J usage is TRBJ1-1; D perhaps matches TRBD1 (5 bases). The V end was cut by 0 bases, the J end by 4 bases, with 12 bases between. Germline lookup yields CDR1 LNHNV and CDR2 YYDKDF (reference sequence). The CDR3 covers 15 residues. CDR3 coding DNA: TGTGCCACCAGCAGAGATTACCAGGGACTCACTGAAGCTTTCTTT. It codes for CATSRDYQGLTEAFF.

CDR3 sequence reads: CASSLRGTLGETQYF. The CDR3 bases are TGCGCCAGCAGCTTAAGGGGAACCCTGGGAGAGACCCAGTACTTC. This chain uses TRBV5-1 with TRBJ2-5, with D maybe TRBD1 (5 bases). Germline V gene data show CDR1 as SGHRS and CDR2 as YFSETQ. The ends were cut back, 2 bases at V and 4 bases at J, with 15 bases in the middle. This CDR3 comprises 15 residues.

The rearrangement links TRBV7-8 to TRBJ1-4; TRBD1 agrees at 7 bases. Germline CDR1 reads SGHVS; CDR2 reads FQNEAQ. The V segment lost 5 bases and the J segment 11 bases; nucleotides outside the gene matches: 11. There are 14 residues in the CDR3. CDR3 sequence: CASSEDRFPSKLFF. The CDR3 nucleotides are TGTGCCAGCAGCGAGGACAGGTTTCCCAGTAAACTGTTTTTT.

The chain couples TRBV12-5 to TRBJ2-7, with 8 bases that match TRBD1. The CDR3 runs 14 residues. From germline, CDR1 is LGHNT and CDR2 FRNRAP. The V segment lost 2 bases and the J segment 4 bases; nucleotides outside the gene matches: 4. The CDR3 DNA reads TGTGCTAGTGGTTTGCGGGACAGGAGTTACGAGCAGTACTTC. This encodes CASGLRDRSYEQYF.

The chain is built from TRBV6-5 and TRBJ1-2; 7 nucleotides line up with TRBD1. Germline assignment: CDR1 MNHEY and CDR2 SVGAGI. This CDR3 comprises 15 residues. V lost 4 bases and J lost 0; bases outside the gene matches: 5. The CDR3 DNA sequence: TGTGCCAGCAGTTCACAGGGGACAACTAACTATGGCTACACCTTC. Its protein product is CASSSQGTTNYGYTF.

V gene TRBV5-6 combines with J gene TRBJ1-5, with D possibly matching TRBD1 (5 bases). CDR3 length equals 17 residues. V lost 1 base and J 0 bases, leaving 14 bases between the germline ends. CDR1 and CDR2 (germline): SGHDT, YYEEEE. The CDR3 loop reads CASSLSLGEHSNQPQHF. In DNA form, the CDR3 reads TGTGCCAGCAGCTTGAGTCTAGGGGAACATAGCAATCAGCCCCAGCATTTT. Combining the CDR3 with reference TRBV5-6 and TRBJ1-5 gives the whole variable domain DAGVTQSPTHLIKTRGQQVTLRCSPKSGHDTVSWYQQALGQGPQFIFQYYEEEERQRGNFPDRFSGHQFPNYSSELNVNALLLGDSALYLCASSLSLGEHSNQPQHFGDGTRLSIL.

The V gene is TRBV30, the J gene TRBJ2-3, with 7 positions matching TRBD2. CDR1 is GTSNPN and CDR2 is SVGIG in the germline V gene (reference sequence). J was trimmed by 2 bases and V by 0 bases; bases with no gene match: 5. The CDR3 length is 15 residues. DNA of the CDR3: TGTGCCTGGAGTGTAGCCGGACTAGACACAGATACGCAGTATTTT. It yields the protein CAWSVAGLDTDTQYF. The full variable domain, in which reference TRBV30 and TRBJ2-3 provide the parts outside the CDR3, is SQTIHQWPATLVQPVGSPLSLECTVEGTSNPNLYWYRQAAGRGLQLLFYSVGIGQISSEVPQNLSASRPQDRQFILSSKKLLLSDSGFYLCAWSVAGLDTDTQYFGPGTRLTVL.